The sequence of this TCR beta chain was determined in a study of human T cells and chemical hapten exposure. Study-level information: TCR yield per sample varied, mainly due to pooled library volumes.

The germline V gene has CDR1 SGHNT and CDR2 YYREEE (reference sequence). The ends were cut back, 3 bases at V and 7 bases at J, with 8 bases in the middle. This CDR3 region has 13 residues. This clonotype turned up a few times. Antigen specificity is unknown. TCRdb re-called the RACE reads with MiXCR, one entry per CDR3 protein. The table lists more than 95,000 distinct CDR3 sequences, 27% of them singletons. Study conclusions and caveats: Counts of expanded TCRs (at PT1) showed a positive correlation with patch test score. Given that the donors had alopecia, their immune response may differ from that seen in healthy people. TCRs exceeding 1 in 1000 frequency stayed unchanged with DPC sensitization.

The time point here: patch test 3, about 24 weeks after DPC sensitization. The treatment: therapeutic diphenylcyclopropenone sensitization with weekly scalp DPC. Sequencing used whole blood, obtained in connection with sensitization to the hapten diphenylcyclopropenone (DPC). The chain couples TRBV5-4 to TRBJ1-6; D call uncertain. The receptor was derived from a man aged 40-50 years with alopecia areata. Some clones in this sample may be carry-over from other donors' samples. The CDR3 nucleotides read TGTGCCAGCAGCTGGGATCCGAATTCACCCCTCCACTTT. Protein: CASSWDPNSPLHF.